This T cell receptor (beta chain) came from a study of cytotoxic CD8 clonotypes in ibrutinib-treated CLL. Study-level background: Collecting the response samples happened after a median 12 months of treatment, with a range of 6 to 36.

Points on this clone: Its specificity is not known.

Whole-study results and caveats: Treatment saw public clonotypes, which were uncommon, either contract or stay stable. Rising at ibrutinib response, clonality subsequently fell back toward baseline at progression.

Clones were sequenced by immunoSEQ multiplex PCR, and TCRdb holds only the in-frame ones, with some missing. The table lists 150,000 to 200,000 clones, roughly four fifths of them singletons, with 3.5% to 5.5% in the top ten. Germline loops: CDR1 MDHEN, CDR2 SYDVKM. The CDR3 consists of 14 residues. After removal of 6 bases from V and 2 bases from J, the junction contained 6 bases not matched to a gene. The clonotype comes from a human donor with chronic lymphocytic leukemia. The genes are TRBV28 and TRBJ2-7; the match to TRBD2 covers 8 bases. The sequences come from PBMCs, collected after 24 months of ibrutinib treatment. CDR3 amino acids: CASSPPREAYEQYF. In DNA form, the CDR3 reads TGTGCCAGCAGCCCCCCGCGGGAGGCCTACGAGCAGTACTTC.